This is a list of T cell receptor beta chains from one sample in a study of shared clonotypes between healthy human individuals. Some clones are missing from TCRdb's copy, which holds only in-frame ones; the method was immunoSEQ multiplex PCR. This sample has approximately 470,000 clones, with 70% to 80% found just once. Sequences were obtained from PBMCs. These receptors were collected from a woman between 35 and 50 years old in good health. Some clones in this sample may be carry-over from other donors' samples. The CDR3 runs from the conserved cysteine through the conserved F or W. A D gene is named only where the DNA matches it firmly. Clone size is shown for a subset of rows, as once, few, many or a class of expanded clone.

cdr3_aa,cdr3_nt,clone_size,j_call,v_call,d_call
CASSLDRGDEQYF,TGTGCCAGCAGCTTGGACAGAGGGGACGAGCAGTACTTC,NA,TRBJ2-7,TRBV7-2,NA
CSVGTGADTQYF,TGCAGCGTTGGGACAGGGGCAGATACGCAGTATTTT,NA,TRBJ2-3,TRBV29-1,TRBD1
CASSGGTVQETQYF,TGTGCCAGCTCAGGCGGGACAGTACAAGAGACCCAGTACTTC,many,TRBJ2-5,TRBV18,NA
CASSFRQVSPTDTQYF,TGTGCCAGCAGTTTCCGACAGGTTTCCCCCACAGATACGCAGTATTTT,NA,TRBJ2-3,TRBV27,NA
CASSFNAAPAYEQYF,TGTGCTAGCAGCTTCAACGCCGCCCCAGCTTACGAGCAGTACTTC,few,TRBJ2-7,TRBV7-7,NA
CASSLEGTHTDTQYF,TGTGCCAGCAGCTTAGAAGGGACTCACACAGATACGCAGTATTTT,NA,TRBJ2-3,TRBV11-2,NA
CATSRVTPPRGPQHF,TGTGCCACCAGCAGAGTAACCCCGCCTAGAGGGCCCCAGCATTTT,NA,TRBJ1-5,TRBV15,NA
CASSPGGAGEKLFF,TGTGCCAGCTCACCAGGAGGGGCGGGTGAAAAACTGTTTTTT,once,TRBJ1-4,TRBV18,NA
CASSLSNLNTEAFF,TGTGCCAGCAGTTTATCGAACCTTAACACTGAAGCTTTCTTT,NA,TRBJ1-1,TRBV27,NA
CASSLVTYASTGELFF,TGCGCCAGCAGCCTCGTGACTTACGCCAGCACCGGGGAGCTGTTTTTT,few,TRBJ2-2,TRBV4-3,NA
CSVEEGREQYF,TGCAGCGTTGAAGAGGGGAGAGAGCAGTACTTC,NA,TRBJ2-7,TRBV29-1,NA
CASSLTGGTYTEAFF,TGTGCCAGCAGCCTGACAGGGGGTACTTACACTGAAGCTTTCTTT,NA,TRBJ1-1,TRBV5-4,TRBD1
CASSSNMVADYGYTF,TGTGCCAGCAGTTCCAACATGGTCGCAGACTATGGCTACACCTTC,NA,TRBJ1-2,TRBV28,NA
CASSEAKILRETQYF,TGTGCCAGCAGTGAAGCGAAAATCCTCCGGGAGACCCAGTACTTC,NA,TRBJ2-5,TRBV6-1,NA
CASSLWGGATNEQYF,TGTGCCAGCAGCCTGTGGGGGGGAGCTACGAACGAGCAGTACTTC,NA,TRBJ2-7,TRBV5-4,TRBD2
CASSPPGETQYF,TGTGCCAGCTCTCCGCCGGGGGAGACCCAGTACTTC,NA,TRBJ2-5,TRBV18,NA
CASSLDRGTGELFF,TGTGCCAGCAGCTTAGACAGGGGAACCGGGGAGCTGTTTTTT,NA,TRBJ2-2,TRBV7-2,TRBD1
CASSFGAVSQPQHF,TGTGCCAGCAGCTTCGGGGCGGTTAGTCAGCCCCAGCATTTT,NA,TRBJ1-5,TRBV7-9,NA
CASSPWSTGELFF,TGTGCCAGCAGCCCTTGGTCCACCGGGGAGCTGTTTTTT,NA,TRBJ2-2,TRBV7-3,NA
CASSYGQGSGELFF,TGTGCCAGCAGTTACGGACAGGGGTCCGGGGAGCTGTTTTTT,NA,TRBJ2-2,TRBV6-5,TRBD1
CATAFKGTSGYSSYEQYF,TGTGCCACAGCCTTCAAGGGGACTAGCGGGTACAGCTCCTACGAGCAGTACTTC,NA,TRBJ2-7,TRBV10-3,TRBD2
CASSEGRRVDQPQHF,TGTGCCAGCAGTGAAGGGCGCAGGGTAGATCAGCCCCAGCATTTT,few,TRBJ1-5,TRBV2,NA
CASSPDTLAVQETQYF,TGTGCCAGCAGCCCCGATACCCTAGCGGTCCAAGAGACCCAGTACTTC,NA,TRBJ2-5,TRBV7-9,TRBD2
CASTQGLSGYGYTF,TGTGCCAGCACCCAGGGGTTGAGCGGCTATGGCTACACCTTC,NA,TRBJ1-2,TRBV2,NA
CASSSGTRGDTGELFF,TGTGCCAGCAGCTCCGGGACCCGGGGGGACACCGGGGAGCTGTTTTTT,few,TRBJ2-2,TRBV5-4,TRBD2
CASSLNVYNEQFF,TGTGCCAGCAGCTTGAACGTTTACAATGAGCAGTTCTTC,NA,TRBJ2-1,TRBV7-2,NA
CASSFASGTHEQYF,TGTGCCAGCAGCTTCGCATCAGGGACCCACGAGCAGTACTTC,NA,TRBJ2-7,TRBV7-2,NA
CASSVQIMNTEAFF,TGTGCCAGCAGTGTTCAGATAATGAACACTGAAGCTTTCTTT,NA,TRBJ1-1,TRBV6-1,NA
CASSSTVAGANVLTF,TGTGCCAGCAGTTCTACGGTGGCTGGGGCCAACGTCCTGACTTTC,once,TRBJ2-6,TRBV27,NA
CASSPRIGASGGNEQFF,TGTGCCAGCAGCCCCAGAATCGGGGCTAGCGGGGGCAATGAGCAGTTCTTC,few,TRBJ2-1,TRBV7-3,TRBD2
CASSPAGQGQPQHF,TGTGCCAGCTCGCCGGCGGGACAGGGCCAGCCCCAGCATTTT,few,TRBJ1-5,TRBV18,TRBD1
CASSSQTGIGQPQHF,TGTGCCAGCTCATCGCAGACAGGGATCGGTCAGCCCCAGCATTTT,NA,TRBJ1-5,TRBV18,TRBD1
CSASASGSTDTQYF,TGCAGCGCTTCGGCTAGCGGGAGCACAGATACGCAGTATTTT,few,TRBJ2-3,TRBV29-1,TRBD2
CASSQGLTLNEQFF,TGCGCCAGCAGCCAAGGTCTGACTCTGAATGAGCAGTTCTTC,NA,TRBJ2-1,TRBV4-1,NA
CASSPLSRNGPNEKLFF,TGTGCCAGCTCACCCCTGTCTAGGAATGGGCCTAATGAAAAACTGTTTTTT,NA,TRBJ1-4,TRBV18,NA
CASSLSMYSGELFF,TGTGCCAGCAGCCTATCCATGTATTCCGGGGAGCTGTTTTTT,NA,TRBJ2-2,TRBV11-3,NA
CASSEAPRQPQHF,TGTGCCAGCAGTGAAGCACCCCGACAGCCCCAGCATTTT,NA,TRBJ1-5,TRBV6-1,NA
CASSSLDSYTF,TGTGCCAGCAGCTCCCTGGACTCCTACACCTTC,few,TRBJ1-2,TRBV14,NA
CASGLVLGRGGETQYF,TGTGCTAGTGGTTTGGTACTAGGCAGGGGAGGGGAGACCCAGTACTTC,NA,TRBJ2-5,TRBV12-5,NA
CASRTGGGEAFF,TGTGCCAGTCGGACAGGGGGCGGGGAAGCTTTCTTT,NA,TRBJ1-1,TRBV27,TRBD1
CASSPLQRRVYNEQFF,TGCGCCAGCAGCCCCCTCCAGCGGAGGGTCTACAATGAGCAGTTCTTC,NA,TRBJ2-1,TRBV5-1,NA
CASSLQGGSGYTF,TGTGCCAGCAGTTTGCAGGGGGGGAGTGGCTACACCTTC,NA,TRBJ1-2,TRBV28,TRBD1
CASSKLDRENSPLHF,TGTGCCAGCAGCAAACTCGACAGAGAGAATTCACCCCTCCACTTT,NA,TRBJ1-6,TRBV28,NA
CSVVGRGETQYF,TGCAGCGTGGTCGGACGAGGAGAGACCCAGTACTTC,NA,TRBJ2-5,TRBV29-1,NA
CASSQGREVSGDTQYF,TGTGCCAGCAGCCAAGGGCGGGAGGTATCGGGAGATACGCAGTATTTT,NA,TRBJ2-3,TRBV4-2,TRBD2
CASSLELAGGPFETQYF,TGCGCCAGCAGCTTGGAACTAGCGGGAGGGCCGTTTGAGACCCAGTACTTC,NA,TRBJ2-5,TRBV5-1,TRBD2
CASSLDERQFF,TGTGCCAGCAGCTTAGATGAAAGGCAGTTCTTC,NA,TRBJ2-1,TRBV7-9,NA
CASSKVGQADLPNYGYTF,TGTGCCAGCAGCAAAGTCGGACAGGCCGACCTTCCGAACTATGGCTACACCTTC,NA,TRBJ1-2,TRBV21-1,NA
CASSPTGQSNEKLFF,TGTGCCAGCAGCCCGACGGGACAGAGCAATGAAAAACTGTTTTTT,NA,TRBJ1-4,TRBV7-2,TRBD1
CASSDSAAGVNEQFF,TGTGCCAGCAGTGACTCGGCGGCGGGGGTGAATGAGCAGTTCTTC,many,TRBJ2-1,TRBV6-4,TRBD2
CASSTTGGYEQYF,TGTGCCAGCAGCACGACAGGGGGCTACGAGCAGTACTTC,NA,TRBJ2-7,TRBV7-8,TRBD1
CASSPGGLASYEQFF,TGTGCCAGCTCACCGGGCGGGCTAGCGAGCTATGAGCAGTTCTTC,NA,TRBJ2-1,TRBV18,NA
CASSTQYSLVSGELFF,TGTGCCAGCAGCACTCAGTACTCGCTAGTATCCGGGGAGCTGTTTTTT,NA,TRBJ2-2,TRBV7-9,NA
CASNERGRDYEQYF,TGTGCCAGCAATGAGCGGGGGAGGGACTACGAGCAGTACTTC,NA,TRBJ2-7,TRBV28,TRBD2
CASSRAKDRGDGYTF,TGTGCCAGCAGCCGAGCTAAGGACAGGGGCGATGGCTACACCTTC,NA,TRBJ1-2,TRBV6-7,TRBD1
CASSGQPNQPQHF,TGTGCCAGCAGTGGACAGCCAAATCAGCCCCAGCATTTT,few,TRBJ1-5,TRBV2,NA
CATGQGTNTGELFF,TGTGCCACGGGACAGGGGACGAACACCGGGGAGCTGTTTTTT,few,TRBJ2-2,TRBV14,TRBD1
CASTPDRGEDTQYF,TGTGCCAGCACCCCGGACAGGGGCGAGGATACGCAGTATTTT,NA,TRBJ2-3,TRBV7-9,TRBD1
CAWSVQGDQPQHF,TGTGCCTGGAGTGTACAGGGCGATCAGCCCCAGCATTTT,NA,TRBJ1-5,TRBV30,NA
CASSEYRGGSEAFF,TGTGCCAGCAGTGAATACAGGGGGGGATCTGAAGCTTTCTTT,NA,TRBJ1-1,TRBV2,TRBD1